A selection of T cell receptor beta chains follows, all from one sample in a study of control samples from healthy donors and cancer patients. Sequencing was performed with immunoSEQ multiplex PCR; in TCRdb, only in-frame clones are kept and a portion is missing. The top ten hold over 1% of the sample, which has about 60,000 clones, just over 90% seen once. Material for sequencing was PBMCs. These receptors originate from a woman aged 50 to 65 with colorectal cancer. CDR3s include the opening cysteine and the closing phenylalanine or tryptophan. Fields, in order: CDR3 length, J gene, V gene, D gene, clone size, CDR3 protein, CDR3 DNA. D genes are given only for firm matches. Only some rows state a clone size, as once, few, many or a class for expanded clones.

16 | TRBJ1-3 | TRBV11-2 | NA | once | CASSQAFFATGNTIYF | TGTGCCAGCAGCCAGGCCTTCTTTGCGACCGGAAACACCATATATTTT
13 | TRBJ1-2 | TRBV7-2 | NA | NA | CASSLAGIYGYTF | TGTGCCAGCAGCTTGGCAGGCATCTATGGCTACACCTTC
15 | TRBJ2-2 | TRBV5-1 | TRBD1 | NA | CASSSGTGGFGELFF | TGCGCCAGCAGCTCCGGGACAGGGGGCTTCGGGGAGCTGTTTTTT
12 | TRBJ2-2 | TRBV28 | NA | NA | CASTANIGELFF | TGTGCCAGCACAGCCAACATCGGGGAGCTGTTTTTT
14 | TRBJ1-2 | TRBV10-2 | NA | NA | CASSESVTVTGYTF | TGCGCCAGCAGTGAGTCGGTGACAGTCACTGGCTACACCTTC
14 | TRBJ1-1 | TRBV5-1 | TRBD1 | NA | CASSSGTGPHEAFF | TGCGCCAGCAGCTCCGGGACAGGGCCCCATGAAGCTTTCTTT
15 | TRBJ1-2 | TRBV5-6 | NA | NA | CASSPRVGFNYGYTF | TGTGCCAGCAGCCCCAGGGTAGGGTTTAACTATGGCTACACCTTC
11 | TRBJ2-1 | TRBV7-9 | NA | NA | CASERGYEQFF | TGTGCCAGCGAGAGGGGGTATGAGCAGTTCTTC
13 | TRBJ1-3 | TRBV2 | NA | NA | CASSGRASNTIYF | TGTGCCAGCAGTGGAAGGGCCTCAAACACCATATATTTT
14 | TRBJ1-4 | TRBV2 | NA | NA | CASSELATNEKLFF | TGTGCCAGCAGTGAGTTAGCAACTAATGAAAAACTGTTTTTT
13 | TRBJ2-3 | TRBV5-1 | NA | NA | CASRPPSTDTQYF | TGCGCCAGCAGACCCCCCAGCACAGATACGCAGTATTTT
15 | TRBJ2-1 | TRBV5-1 | NA | NA | CASSFDPSPYNEQFF | TGCGCCAGCAGCTTTGACCCGAGCCCCTACAATGAGCAGTTCTTC
14 | TRBJ1-1 | TRBV19 | NA | once | CASSREDMNTEAFF | TGTGCCAGTAGTCGGGAGGACATGAACACTGAAGCTTTCTTT
14 | TRBJ1-1 | TRBV27 | NA | NA | CASSSSGTPPEAFF | TGTGCCAGCAGTTCATCCGGGACTCCCCCTGAAGCTTTCTTT
14 | TRBJ2-7 | TRBV6-5 | TRBD2 | NA | CASSQKMGGYEQYF | TGTGCCAGCAGTCAAAAAATGGGGGGGTACGAGCAGTACTTC
14 | TRBJ2-7 | TRBV15 | NA | NA | CATSRRTSSSEQYF | TGTGCCACCAGCAGGAGGACGTCCAGCTCCGAGCAGTACTTC
13 | TRBJ1-4 | TRBV9 | NA | NA | CASSKRGGEKLFF | TGTGCCAGCAGCAAGAGAGGAGGGGAAAAACTGTTTTTT
13 | TRBJ1-1 | TRBV29-1 | NA | NA | CSVASPGSTEAFF | TGCAGCGTCGCCTCCCCGGGGAGCACTGAAGCTTTCTTT
15 | TRBJ2-2 | TRBV6-5 | TRBD2 | NA | CASSRPRGGTGELFF | TGTGCCAGCAGTCGACCCCGGGGAGGGACCGGGGAGCTGTTTTTT
17 | TRBJ2-3 | TRBV10-1 | TRBD2 | NA | CASSELDWTSGTDTQYF | TGCGCCAGCAGTGAGTTGGATTGGACTAGTGGCACAGATACGCAGTATTTT
15 | TRBJ1-1 | TRBV18 | NA | NA | CASSSTTGLNTEAFF | TGTGCCAGCTCATCCACGACAGGTCTGAACACTGAAGCTTTCTTT
12 | TRBJ2-3 | TRBV9 | NA | few | CASSVGPDTQYF | TGTGCCAGCAGCGTAGGTCCAGATACGCAGTATTTT
16 | TRBJ2-2 | TRBV19 | NA | once | CASTSERGSYTGELFF | TGTGCCAGTACCTCCGAACGGGGTAGTTACACCGGGGAGCTGTTTTTT
15 | TRBJ2-7 | TRBV5-1 | NA | NA | CASSFSQGEGYEQYF | TGCGCCAGCAGCTTCTCACAGGGTGAGGGCTACGAGCAGTACTTC
17 | TRBJ2-1 | TRBV28 | TRBD2 | NA | CATEVGLAVRSYNEQFF | TGTGCCACCGAGGTTGGACTAGCGGTCCGTTCCTACAATGAGCAGTTCTTC
17 | TRBJ2-5 | TRBV24-1 | NA | once | CATSAFRYGGFGETQYF | TGTGCCACCAGTGCATTCCGGTATGGGGGGTTCGGAGAGACCCAGTACTTC
13 | TRBJ1-5 | TRBV5-1 | NA | NA | CASRWDSNQPQHF | TGCGCCAGCAGATGGGATAGCAATCAGCCCCAGCATTTT
16 | TRBJ1-5 | TRBV6-6 | NA | NA | CASRPGISYSNQPQHF | TGTGCCAGTCGCCCCGGGATCTCTTATAGCAATCAGCCCCAGCATTTT
17 | TRBJ1-1 | TRBV19 | NA | NA | CASSSLRGGAGNTEAFF | TGTGCCAGTAGCAGCCTTCGGGGGGGCGCGGGGAACACTGAAGCTTTCTTT
15 | TRBJ1-2 | TRBV7-8 | NA | NA | CASSPHDDTNYGYTF | TGTGCCAGCAGCCCCCATGATGACACTAACTATGGCTACACCTTC
17 | TRBJ2-1 | TRBV9 | NA | NA | CASSGFRGAQADNEQFF | TGTGCCAGCAGCGGCTTTAGGGGGGCCCAGGCTGACAATGAGCAGTTCTTC
16 | TRBJ2-1 | TRBV10-1 | TRBD2 | NA | CASSESPTSGRNEQFF | TGCGCCAGCAGTGAGTCTCCTACTAGCGGGCGCAATGAGCAGTTCTTC
18 | TRBJ1-3 | TRBV9 | TRBD1 | NA | CASSPASGQGSSGNTIYF | TGTGCCAGCAGCCCCGCTTCGGGACAGGGCAGCTCTGGAAACACCATATATTTT
15 | TRBJ1-5 | TRBV4-1 | NA | few | CASSQVWEGNQPQHF | TGCGCCAGCAGCCAAGTGTGGGAGGGCAATCAGCCCCAGCATTTT
13 | TRBJ2-3 | TRBV5-1 | NA | NA | CASSLTGADTQYF | TGCGCCAGCAGCTTGACAGGCGCAGATACGCAGTATTTT
16 | TRBJ2-3 | TRBV12-2 | NA | NA | CASRKERTSGTDTQYF | TGTGCAAGTCGCAAAGAGAGGACTAGCGGCACAGATACGCAGTATTTT
16 | TRBJ1-3 | TRBV11-2 | TRBD1 | NA | CASSLRGQGAGNTIYF | TGTGCCAGCAGTCTAAGGGGACAGGGAGCTGGAAACACCATATATTTT